What follows is one TCR beta chain and its context. This sample stems from a study of blood T cell repertoires in COVID-19. Study-level background: Acute and convalescent COVID-19 samples came from the United States, Italy and Spain. PBMCs, B-cell-depleted T cells, or T cells provided the cDNA or gDNA that made up the material.

Original processing methods: It was from reference gene primer amplification that nucleated cell counts were estimated. TCRdb's table, derived via immunoSEQ multiplex PCR, lists solely in-frame clones and lacks some. D and trimming were read from the DNA, whereas the V and J calls and clone size are those reported in that table. The table lists 150,000 to 200,000 clones, approximately 86% of them singletons. There are 11 residues in the CDR3. Trimming removed 3 bases from V and 4 bases from J, with 4 bases in between. Germline values: CDR1 ENHRY, CDR2 SYGVKD. The sequencing input was peripheral blood. This chain connects TRBV10-3 to TRBJ2-7; no clear D. The sequence came from a man between 65 and 85 years old with acute or convalescent COVID-19. CDR3 sequence: CAISDSYEQYF. The CDR3 DNA sequence: TGTGCCATCAGTGATAGTTACGAGCAGTACTTC.